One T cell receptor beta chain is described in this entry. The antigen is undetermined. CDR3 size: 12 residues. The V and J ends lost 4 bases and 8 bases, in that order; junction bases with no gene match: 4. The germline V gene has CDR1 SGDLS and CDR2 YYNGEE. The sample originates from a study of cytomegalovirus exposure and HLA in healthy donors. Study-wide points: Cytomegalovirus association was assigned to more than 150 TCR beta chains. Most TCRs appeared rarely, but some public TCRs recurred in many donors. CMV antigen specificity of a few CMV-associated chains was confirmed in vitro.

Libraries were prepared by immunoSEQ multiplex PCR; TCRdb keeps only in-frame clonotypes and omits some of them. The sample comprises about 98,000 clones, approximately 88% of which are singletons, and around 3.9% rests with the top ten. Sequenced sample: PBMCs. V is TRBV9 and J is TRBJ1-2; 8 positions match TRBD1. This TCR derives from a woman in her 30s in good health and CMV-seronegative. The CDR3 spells CASSPGGVGYTF. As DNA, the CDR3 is TGTGCCAGCAGCCCAGGGGGCGTCGGCTACACCTTC.